A single sample gave rise to the 29 T cell receptor beta chains below, sequenced in a study of cytomegalovirus exposure and HLA in healthy donors. In the PCR, 60 Vbeta and 13 Jbeta primers were used. Generated by immunoSEQ multiplex PCR, the TCRdb table keeps only in-frame clones and is missing some. The table includes 55,000 to 70,000 clones, roughly 69% detected once. Source material: PBMCs. The receptors derive from a woman aged 45-65 years in good health and CMV-seronegative.

The chain recombines TRBV29-1 with TRBJ1-5, with a weak D call TRBD1 (6 bases). In germline, CDR1 is SQVTM, CDR2 ANQGSEA. This CDR3 has 11 amino acids. Trimming stripped 7 bases from V and 2 bases from J, with 6 bases between. The CDR3 is CSAGGNQPQHF. CDR3 DNA: TGCAGCGCAGGGGGCAATCAGCCCCAGCATTTT.

This clone has just a few counts. The chain has TRBV29-1 and TRBJ2-3; the match to TRBD1 covers 10 bases. The CDR3 length is 14 residues. J gave up 2 bases and V 7 bases, and 6 bases lay outside the gene matches. Germline V CDR1 and CDR2: SQVTM, ANQGSEA. This chain's CDR3 is CSGGTGDLTDTQYF. The CDR3 nucleotides read TGCAGCGGGGGGACAGGGGACCTCACAGATACGCAGTATTTT.

This rearrangement joins TRBV27 to TRBJ1-5; D might be TRBD1 (5 bases). Germline CDR1 reads MNHEY; CDR2 reads SMNVEV (reference sequence). The CDR3 extends over 15 amino acids. V was shortened by 4 bases and J by 8 bases, with 18 bases between the two germline ends. CDR3 coding DNA: TGTGCCAGCAGTTCCCAGGGACTCCCACGGGAGCCCCAGCATTTT. This sequence encodes CASSSQGLPREPQHF.

CDR3 coding DNA: TGCAGTGCTAGACGTCAAGAGACCCAGTACTTC. Translating gives CSARRQETQYF. V gene TRBV20-1 combines with J gene TRBJ2-5, with D unclear. Trimming took 2 bases from V and 2 from J, leaving 3 bases between them. Germline CDR1 DFQATT, CDR2 SNEGSKA (reference sequence). CDR3 length: 11 residues.

The CDR3 DNA follows: TGCGCCAGCAGCCGCACAGTCCCCCCGGCAACTAATGAAAAACTGTTTTTT. Amino acid sequence: CASSRTVPPATNEKLFF. The chain carries TRBV4-3 and TRBJ1-4; unclear D gene. The germline V gene encodes CDR1 LGHNA and CDR2 YSLEER. Deletions cut 4 bases from V and 0 bases from J, with 15 bases between. This CDR3 region has 17 residues.

CDR3 nucleotide sequence: TGTGCCAGCAGCTTAAAGGGGAGGCAGAACTCTGGGGCCAACGTCCTGACTTTC. Translated, it gives CASSLKGRQNSGANVLTF. The chain recombines TRBV7-3 with TRBJ2-6; TRBD2 might be the D (6 bases). V dropped 1 base and J dropped 0 bases, with 13 bases sitting between them. The CDR3 loop spans 18 amino acids. Germline V lookup: CDR1 SGHTA, CDR2 FQGTGA.

A few counts support this clone. This CDR3 is CASMSGSYTGELFF. The CDR3 DNA reads TGCGCCAGCATGAGCGGGAGTTACACCGGGGAGCTGTTTTTT. V and J are TRBV5-1 and TRBJ2-2; 8 positions match TRBD2. This CDR3 has 14 amino acids. Germline CDR1 is SGHRS and CDR2 is YFSETQ. V was pared by 6 bases and J by 3 bases, with 4 bases of the junction left unmatched.

The chain couples TRBV25-1 to TRBJ2-7; 11 nucleotides line up with TRBD1. The V gene end was trimmed by 6 bases and the J gene end by 6 bases; junction bases not matched to a gene: 10. CDR3 length: 15 residues. Looked up from germline, CDR1 is MGHDK and CDR2 is SYGVNS. CDR3 region: CASSRAGTGGSEQYF. CDR3 nucleotides: TGTGCCAGCAGCCGCGCCGGGACAGGGGGGAGCGAGCAGTACTTC.

The V gene is TRBV9, the J gene TRBJ1-3; the D gene is possibly TRBD1 (6 bases). The CDR3 is 14 amino acids. The V gene lost 2 bases and the J gene lost 2 bases, with 8 bases spanning the gap. Germline-derived CDR1 and CDR2 are SGDLS and YYNGEE. CDR3 bases: TGTGCCAGCAGCGTCAACAGGGCTGGAAACACCATATATTTT. It translates to CASSVNRAGNTIYF.

The gene calls are TRBV4-3 and TRBJ2-3; 7 bases line up with TRBD2. This CDR3 is 16 amino acids long. J lost 5 bases, V lost 0 bases, and 8 bases had no gene match. Germline V gene data show CDR1 as LGHNA and CDR2 as YSLEER. CDR3 region: CASSQDRGGSKDTQYF. The CDR3 region has the DNA TGCGCCAGCAGCCAAGATCGGGGCGGGAGTAAAGATACGCAGTATTTT.

The rearrangement links TRBV2 to TRBJ2-7; 8 nucleotides align to TRBD1. The CDR3 runs 14 residues. Germline V gene sequence: CDR1 SNHLY, CDR2 FYNNEI. V lost 3 bases to trimming and J lost 3 bases; unmatched junction nucleotides: 4. DNA for the CDR3: TGTGCCAGCAGTGACCCTGGACAGGGCTACGAGCAGTACTTC. Protein sequence: CASSDPGQGYEQYF.

This rearrangement joins TRBV28 to TRBJ1-2; TRBD1 matches at 7 bases. The CDR3 spans 14 residues. V gave up 3 bases and J gave up 5 bases; unmatched junction bases: 6. Germline V gives CDR1 MDHEN, CDR2 SYDVKM. This CDR3 reads CASSLTGRRYGYTF. Here the CDR3 DNA reads TGTGCCAGCAGTTTGACAGGGAGAAGGTATGGCTACACCTTC.

This clone was recorded a few times. This chain connects TRBV13 to TRBJ1-4; 9 nucleotides agree with TRBD1. The CDR3 runs to 16 residues. V dropped 4 bases and J dropped 4; count of bases not matched to a gene: 7. Looked up from germline, CDR1 is PRHDT and CDR2 is FYEKMQ (reference sequence). The CDR3 region is CASSWTGTGHNEKLFF. The DNA of the CDR3 is TGTGCCAGCAGCTGGACCGGGACAGGGCATAATGAAAAACTGTTTTTT.

The chain uses TRBV27 and TRBJ2-7; possibly TRBD2 for D (6 bases). Germline V gene data show CDR1 as MNHEY and CDR2 as SMNVEV (reference sequence). The V gene lost 4 bases and the J gene lost 2 bases, with 18 bases spanning the gap. This CDR3 region has 16 residues. DNA for the CDR3: TGTGCCAGCAGTTCATCATCCGGGACTGTCACCTACGAGCAGTACTTC. This encodes CASSSSSGTVTYEQYF.

The V call is TRBV11-2, the J call TRBJ2-1, with TRBD2 identical over 8 bases. The V and J ends lost 1 base and 6 bases, in that order; junction bases with no gene match: 8. This CDR3 is 16 amino acids long. Germline V lookup: CDR1 SGHAT, CDR2 FQNNGV. CDR3 sequence: CASSLGPGGTTNEQFF. CDR3 sequence (DNA): TGTGCCAGCAGCTTAGGGCCGGGGGGGACCACCAATGAGCAGTTCTTC.

The chain carries TRBV5-1 and TRBJ1-3; D perhaps matches TRBD1 (5 bases). Trimming took off 0 bases at V and 4 bases at J, with 11 bases between the two ends. The germline V gene encodes CDR1 SGHRS and CDR2 YFSETQ. The CDR3 loop spans 15 amino acids. CDR3: CASSLAAGRGNTIYF. The CDR3 DNA reads TGCGCCAGCAGCTTGGCCGCAGGGAGGGGAAACACCATATATTTT.

The rearrangement joins TRBV27 to TRBJ1-1, with D tentatively TRBD1 (5 bases). Germline CDR1 and CDR2: MNHEY and SMNVEV (reference sequence). V gave up 0 bases and J gave up 5 bases, with 10 bases separating them. There are 14 residues in the CDR3. The CDR3, as DNA: TGTGCCAGCAGTTTATCGGGGGGATGGACTGAAGCTTTCTTT. It translates to CASSLSGGWTEAFF.

The chain links TRBV18 to TRBJ2-1, with TRBD2 as a possible D gene (5 bases). Germline CDR1 and CDR2: KGHSH and LQKENI. V lost 3 bases, J lost 3 bases, and 12 bases lay in between. The length of the CDR3 is 15 residues. CDR3: CASSPLSGDYNEQFF. The CDR3 nucleotides read TGTGCCAGCTCACCCTTAAGCGGCGACTACAATGAGCAGTTCTTC.

The gene calls are TRBV5-6 and TRBJ2-7; the D is unclear. The V end lost 2 bases, the J end lost 3 bases, and 3 bases lay between the germline ends. The germline V gene encodes CDR1 SGHDT and CDR2 YYEEEE. This CDR3 has 11 residues. CDR3 protein: CASSFNYEQYF. DNA of the CDR3: TGTGCCAGCAGCTTTAACTACGAGCAGTACTTC. The full variable domain, completed using reference TRBV5-6 and TRBJ2-7, is DAGVTQSPTHLIKTRGQQVTLRCSPKSGHDTVSWYQQALGQGPQFIFQYYEEEERQRGNFPDRFSGHQFPNYSSELNVNALLLGDSALYLCASSFNYEQYFGPGTRLTVT.

This chain connects TRBV10-3 to TRBJ1-1, with 7 bases lining up with TRBD1. The CDR3 has 14 amino acids. V lost 5 bases and J lost 1; bases outside the gene matches: 4. Germline V gives CDR1 ENHRY, CDR2 SYGVKD. The CDR3 spells CAISPTGRNTEAFF. CDR3 in DNA: TGTGCCATCAGTCCGACAGGGAGGAACACTGAAGCTTTCTTT.

The chain employs TRBV4-3 and TRBJ2-7; D gene uncertain. Germline V CDR1 and CDR2: LGHNA, YSLEER. The V end was cut by 2 bases, the J end by 3 bases, with 14 bases between. The CDR3 has 15 residues. Here the CDR3 reads CASSQLLGLGYEQYF. Written as DNA, the CDR3 is TGCGCCAGCAGCCAATTACTTGGGCTGGGCTACGAGCAGTACTTC.

The chain carries TRBV30 and TRBJ2-5, with 7 bases matching TRBD2. The germline V gene has CDR1 GTSNPN and CDR2 SVGIG (reference sequence). Trimming cost V 1 base and J 3 bases; bases outside gene matches: 2. The CDR3 spans 13 residues. The CDR3 protein is CAWSGGTKETQYF. The DNA for the CDR3 is TGTGCCTGGAGTGGCGGGACTAAAGAGACCCAGTACTTC.

This chain joins TRBV25-1 and TRBJ2-3, with TRBD2 matching 8 bases. There are 13 residues in the CDR3. Per germline, CDR1 MGHDK and CDR2 SYGVNS. The ends lost 6 bases at V and 2 bases at J; junction bases unmatched: 1. The CDR3 region has the DNA TGTGCCAGCAGCGGGGGGGTCACAGATACGCAGTATTTT. Translated, it gives CASSGGVTDTQYF.

This clone was observed a handful of times. The chain is built from TRBV7-2 and TRBJ1-4; D is unresolved. With 4 bases removed from V and 7 bases from J, the gap between germline ends came to 10 bases. The CDR3 is made up of 13 amino acids. The germline V gene has CDR1 SGHTA and CDR2 FQGNSA. CDR3: CASSSSLSEKLFF. CDR3 sequence (DNA): TGTGCCAGCAGCTCTAGCCTGTCTGAAAAACTGTTTTTT.

This chain uses TRBV5-1 with TRBJ2-2; D is uncertain. V was trimmed by 6 bases and J by 0 bases, leaving 3 bases between them. Germline-derived CDR1 and CDR2 are SGHRS and YFSETQ. The CDR3 sequence is 12 residues long. The CDR3 spells CASTSNTGELFF. The CDR3 nucleotides are TGCGCCAGCACATCGAACACCGGGGAGCTGTTTTTT.

Regarding this clone: The junction shows a germline mismatch at one end, possibly a read error. The gene calls are TRBV7-2 and TRBJ2-1, with 9 bases aligning to TRBD2. The CDR3 loop spans 15 amino acids. The germline gives CDR1 SGHTA, CDR2 FQGNSA. CDR3 sequence reads: CASSLASGRYTEQFF. In DNA, the CDR3 is TGTGCCAGCAGCTTAGCTAGCGGGAGATACACTGAGCAGTTCTTC.

This chain links TRBV7-2 with TRBJ1-5, with a possible D match to TRBD1 (5 bases). Germline CDR1 SGHTA, CDR2 FQGNSA. V gave up 1 base and J gave up 6 bases, with 13 bases separating them. The CDR3 sequence is 15 residues long. CDR3 sequence reads: CASSLGAREGQPQHF. The CDR3 bases are TGTGCCAGCAGCTTAGGCGCCAGGGAGGGTCAGCCCCAGCATTTT.

This clone was observed a handful of times. The chain has TRBV4-3 and TRBJ2-1, with D perhaps matching TRBD2 (6 bases). Germline V lookup: CDR1 LGHNA, CDR2 YSLEER. Deletions cut 3 bases from V and 9 bases from J, with 12 bases between. This CDR3 is built from 13 residues. CDR3 sequence reads: CASSQDYRTEQFF. Written as DNA, the CDR3 is TGCGCCAGCAGCCAGGACTATAGGACTGAGCAGTTCTTC.

This clone turned up a few times. V gene TRBV2 combines with J gene TRBJ2-5; TRBD2 is a possible D gene (6 bases). The assigned J gene may be wrong: the sequence end matches TRBJ2-7 better. The germline gives CDR1 SNHLY, CDR2 FYNNEI. This CDR3 is built from 12 residues. The CDR3 loop is CASSDGGYEQYF. The CDR3 region has the DNA TGTGCCAGCAGTGATGGGGGGTACGAGCAGTACTTC.